Shown below are 11 T cell receptor beta chains from a single sample sequenced in a study of T cells in Graves' hyperthyroidism and ophthalmopathy. From RNA transcripts, TCR beta CDR3 regions were amplified. The HTBI primer set served for first-round RT-PCR of the TCR CDR3. MiXCR, run by TCRdb on the multiplex PCR reads, gives a single entry per CDR3 protein. Of about 760,000 distinct CDR3 sequences detected, roughly a third appear once; the ten largest clones hold about a third. The sequenced sample was blood. The source of these receptors is a woman aged 40-49 years with Graves' hyperthyroidism.

This clonotype was detected only once. This may come from a read error, since a much larger clone is one base off. The genes are TRBV13 and TRBJ2-7, with D possibly TRBD2 on 5 matching bases. CDR3 length: 14 residues. Germline values: CDR1 PRHDT, CDR2 FYEKMQ (reference sequence). Trimming cost V 4 bases and J 2 bases, with 12 bases left between them. CDR3 loop: CASSSPRGTYEQYF. CDR3 DNA: TGTGCCAGCAGCTCCCCCCGGGGAACCTACGAGCAGTACTTC.

This clonotype was detected many times. The chain carries TRBV6-5 and TRBJ1-6; the match to TRBD1 covers 10 bases. Germline assignment: CDR1 MNHEY and CDR2 SVGAGI. With V trimmed by 4 bases and J by 9 bases, 6 bases remained unmatched. The CDR3 covers 15 residues. The DNA of the CDR3 is TGTGCCAGCAGTTCTAGGACAGGGGGACGTTCACCCCTCCACTTT. This sequence encodes CASSSRTGGRSPLHF.

This chain links TRBV9 with TRBJ2-5; 7 bases are shared with TRBD2. Germline CDR1 reads SGDLS; CDR2 reads YYNGEE. This CDR3 has 15 residues. The junction had 10 bases not matched to a gene; V was cut back by 3 bases and J by 5 bases. This chain's CDR3 is CASSAREAARETQYF. The CDR3 DNA sequence: TGTGCCAGCAGCGCCCGGGAGGCCGCCCGGGAGACCCAGTACTTC.

The chain uses TRBV10-3 and TRBJ1-5; a possible D gene is TRBD1 (5 bases). The CDR3 has 16 amino acids. Deletions cut 3 bases from V and 4 bases from J, with 16 bases between. Germline assignment: CDR1 ENHRY and CDR2 SYGVKD. CDR3 DNA sequence: TGTGCCATCAGTGATCGTGTTGGGACTACTAATCAGCCCCAGCATTTT. It codes for CAISDRVGTTNQPQHF.

On this clonotype itself: A junction end diverges from the germline sequence, so it may reflect a read error. V gene TRBV7-9 combines with J gene TRBJ2-7; maybe TRBD2 (7 bases). Germline CDR1 SEHNR, CDR2 FQNEAQ (reference sequence). CDR3 length equals 14 residues. The CDR3 spells CASSRLGGPYEQYF. The CDR3 DNA sequence: TGCGCCAGCAGCCGACTCGGGGGGCCGTACGAGCAGTACTTC.

The V gene is TRBV14, the J gene TRBJ2-7, with D perhaps matching TRBD2 (6 bases). V was pared by 10 bases and J by 5 bases, with 18 bases between. Germline V lookup: CDR1 SGHDN, CDR2 FVKESK. This CDR3 contains 13 residues. Written as DNA, the CDR3 is TGTGCCATGGTAGGAGGGCAAGGCGACGAGCAGTACTTC. Protein: CAMVGGQGDEQYF.

This clonotype has only one observation. This could be a read error, since a much larger clone is one nucleotide away. V gene TRBV20-1 combines with J gene TRBJ1-3; D gene uncertain. The CDR3 is 13 amino acids. Trimming left V 4 bases short and J 0 bases short, with 7 bases between. The germline CDR1 and CDR2 sequences are DFQATT and SNEGSKA (reference sequence). The CDR3 here is CSAKDHSGNTIYF. As DNA, the CDR3 is TGCAGTGCTAAGGACCACTCTGGAAACACCATATATTTT.

In this sample, this clonotype turned up many times. J is TRBJ1-6 and V is TRBV27; 7 bases map to TRBD1. V was pared by 5 bases and J by 7 bases, with 8 bases of the junction left unmatched. The CDR3 is made up of 15 amino acids. The germline V gene encodes CDR1 MNHEY and CDR2 SMNVEV (reference sequence). The CDR3: CASSPSGTENSPLHF. CDR3 coding DNA: TGTGCCAGCAGTCCCTCCGGGACAGAAAATTCACCCCTCCACTTT.

The chain joins TRBV20-1 to TRBJ2-7, with 12 bases aligning to TRBD2. Germline loops: CDR1 DFQATT, CDR2 SNEGSKA (reference sequence). The CDR3 spans 14 residues. V dropped 5 bases and J dropped 3; count of bases not matched to a gene: 5. The CDR3 protein is CSAGLAGNSYEQYF. DNA of the CDR3: TGCAGTGCTGGACTAGCGGGGAACAGCTACGAGCAGTACTTC.

This chain links TRBV7-2 with TRBJ2-2; the match to TRBD2 covers 11 bases. The germline V gene has CDR1 SGHTA and CDR2 FQGNSA. The trim removed 5 bases at V and 4 bases at J, leaving 9 bases unmatched. The CDR3 totals 17 residues. CDR3: CASSIRSGREGTGELFF. The DNA of the CDR3 is TGTGCCAGCAGCATTCGTAGCGGGAGGGAGGGCACCGGGGAGCTGTTTTTT.

This clonotype was seen ten or more times. The rearrangement joins TRBV12-3 or TRBV12-4 to TRBJ1-2, with D hard to call. CDR3 length equals 14 residues. The germline V and J ends were trimmed by 3 bases and 4 bases, with 12 bases remaining between them. CDR3 coding DNA: TGTGCCAGCAGTTTGCCGGGTAATACCTATGGCTACACCTTC. Translation gives CASSLPGNTYGYTF.